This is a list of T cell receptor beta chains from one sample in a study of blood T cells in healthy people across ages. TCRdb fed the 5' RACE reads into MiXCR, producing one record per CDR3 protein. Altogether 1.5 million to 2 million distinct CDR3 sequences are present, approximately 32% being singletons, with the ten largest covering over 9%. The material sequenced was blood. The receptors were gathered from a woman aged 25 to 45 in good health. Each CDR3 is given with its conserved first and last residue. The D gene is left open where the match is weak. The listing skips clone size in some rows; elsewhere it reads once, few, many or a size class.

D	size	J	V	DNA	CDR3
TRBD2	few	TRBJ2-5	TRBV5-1	TGCGCCAGCAGCGAGGGAACTAGCGGGGGTGGCCAGTACTTC	CASSEGTSGGGQYF
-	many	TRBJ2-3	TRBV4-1	TGCGCCAGCAGCCAAGACTTCTCCAGCGGGACAATTAAAGCGCAGTATTTT	CASSQDFSSGTIKAQYF
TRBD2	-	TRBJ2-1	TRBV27	TGTGCCAGCATAGGCGGGAGGGGTAACAATGAGCAGTTCTTC	CASIGGRGNNEQFF
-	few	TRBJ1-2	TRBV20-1	TGCAGTGCTAGAGGCCAGGGGAAGGATGGCTACACCTTC	CSARGQGKDGYTF
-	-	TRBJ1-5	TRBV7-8	TGTGCCAGCAGCTTAGATCTCGGAGGGGGAGACCAGCCCCAGCATTTT	CASSLDLGGGDQPQHF
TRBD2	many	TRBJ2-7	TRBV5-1	TGCGCCAGCAGCTTGGGGAGCGGGGAGTCCTACGAGCAGTACTTC	CASSLGSGESYEQYF
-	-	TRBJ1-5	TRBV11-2	TGTGCCAGCAGCTTAGATGGGGACCCGGGGCAGCCCCAGCATTTT	CASSLDGDPGQPQHF
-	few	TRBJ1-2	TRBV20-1	TGCAGTGCTAGGCAGGGAAATGGCTACACCTTC	CSARQGNGYTF
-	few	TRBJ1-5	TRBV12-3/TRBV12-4	TGTGCCAGCAGTTTGGGGGGGAGAGGGGAACAGCCCCAGCATTTT	CASSLGGRGEQPQHF
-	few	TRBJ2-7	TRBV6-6	TGTGCCAGCAGTGGGGTAATTCGGGGTTTCGAGCAGTACTTC	CASSGVIRGFEQYF
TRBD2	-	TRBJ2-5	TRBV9	TGTGCCAGCAGCCCGTCGACTAGCGGAGGCCAAGAGACCCAGTACTTC	CASSPSTSGGQETQYF
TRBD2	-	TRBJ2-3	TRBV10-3	TGTGCCATCAGTGATTCCCGAGGCAAGGGCCGGGGCGGGAGGGCCTCGGCAGATACGCAGTATTTT	CAISDSRGKGRGGRASADTQYF
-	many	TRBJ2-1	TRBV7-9	TGTGCCAGCACCTTGTCAGGTGGGCCCTACAATGAGCAGTTCTTC	CASTLSGGPYNEQFF
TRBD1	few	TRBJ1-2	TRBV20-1	TGCAGTGCTAGTTACAGGGGGCTTCACTATGGCTACACCTTC	CSASYRGLHYGYTF
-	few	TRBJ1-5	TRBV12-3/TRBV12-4	TGTGCCAGCACAATTGGGGCCCGCAATCAGCCCCAGCATTTT	CASTIGARNQPQHF
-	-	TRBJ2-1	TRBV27	TGTGCCAGCAGTTGGGCTAGCGAGTGGAATGAGCAGTTCTTC	CASSWASEWNEQFF
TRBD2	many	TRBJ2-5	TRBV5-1	TGCGCCAGCAGCCCCGGCGGACTAGCGGGGTGGGAGACCCAGTACTTC	CASSPGGLAGWETQYF
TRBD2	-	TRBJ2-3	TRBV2	TGTGCCAGCAGGGTAAGCGGGGCGGCAGATACGCAGTATTTT	CASRVSGAADTQYF
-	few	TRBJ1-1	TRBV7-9	TGTGCCAGCAACAAACCCAACCTGAACACTGAAGCTTTCTTT	CASNKPNLNTEAFF
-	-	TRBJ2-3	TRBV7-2	TGTGCCAGCAGCTTAGAAGACTACGCAGATACGCAGTATTTT	CASSLEDYADTQYF
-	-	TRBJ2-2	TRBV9	TGTGCCAGCAGCGTAAGAGTCAGGGGACGGTCCGGGGAGCTGTTTTTT	CASSVRVRGRSGELFF
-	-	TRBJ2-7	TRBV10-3	TGTGCCATCAGTGGGCAGGGGAACGAGCAGTACTTC	CAISGQGNEQYF
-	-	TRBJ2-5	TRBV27	TGTGCCAACAGTCCCGATATACAGACCCAGTACTTC	CANSPDIQTQYF
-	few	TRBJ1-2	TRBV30	TGTGCCTGGAGTGCAGGGACGCCAAAAAAAGGGAACGGCTACACCTTC	CAWSAGTPKKGNGYTF
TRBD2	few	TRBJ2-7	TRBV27	TGTGCCAGCAGTCTAGCTAGCGGGGCATCCTACGAGCAGTACTTC	CASSLASGASYEQYF
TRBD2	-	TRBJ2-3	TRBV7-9	TGTGCCAGCAGCTTAAGTCGGACTAGCGGGGAGGAGGATACGCGGTATTTT	CASSLSRTSGEEDTRYF
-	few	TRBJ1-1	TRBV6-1	TGTGCCAGCAGTGTAGGACGGGACACTGAAGCTTTCTTT	CASSVGRDTEAFF
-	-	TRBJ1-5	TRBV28	TGTGCCAGCAGGTCTCAGGGTGGCAGCAATCAGCCCCAGCATTTT	CASRSQGGSNQPQHF
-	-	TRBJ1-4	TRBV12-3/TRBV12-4	TGTGCCAGCAGTTACGGTGAACGGGATGAAAAACTGTTTTTT	CASSYGERDEKLFF